This TCR beta chain comes out of a study of T-cell memory formation after mild COVID-19. Study observations and caveats: Contracting CD4+ clones were located mainly in CM and EM, and CD8+ clones in EMRA. Clones that contracted from day 15 to 85 were balanced CD4/CD8, while later expanders leaned CD4+.

The CDR3 loop spans 13 amino acids. Germline CDR1 SGHDT, CDR2 YYEEEE. The V and J ends lost 1 base and 8 bases respectively, with 12 bases between them. Note on this clonotype: The antigen is unknown.

Via MiXCR, TCRdb re-called the 5' RACE reads, giving one row per CDR3 protein. The table records fewer than 250,000 distinct CDR3 sequences, about 16% of them present only once. This clonotype originated in an adult woman who had mild COVID-19 (a few samples of this study predate the infection). Cell type and time point are not known. The chain links TRBV5-6 to TRBJ1-2; D possibly corresponds to TRBD1 (6 bases). Sample: PBMCs or a T cell subset sorted from them (not recorded which). The CDR3 here is CASSLMAGEGYTF. The CDR3 coding sequence is TGTGCCAGCAGCTTGATGGCAGGGGAAGGCTACACCTTC.